This entry features one T cell receptor beta chain sequence. Which antigen it targets is not known. No clone much larger than this one lies a single base away; base qualities are absent. This sample stems from a study of blood T cell repertoires in COVID-19 (dated by TCRdb to the early 2020s). In the study overall: Samples covering the acute and convalescent phases of COVID-19 were provided by collaborators in the United States, Italy and Spain. Subjects who had been exposed to COVID-19, were actively infected with it, or had recovered from it provided the deeply sampled blood TCRbeta repertoires that made up the dataset. The repertoires were released in a freely available public database meant as a resource for research on the immune response to SARS-CoV-2. Where available, HLA class I and class II types were taken from metadata supplied by the sample provider and were not determined by assay-based typing. Samples came from the ongoing ImmuneRACE study (first 160 participants) plus 1,254 subjects from 6 global collaborators. Nearly every sample came with metadata listing a de-identified subject ID, COVID-19 status, age in years and sex. The material from the prospective study consisted of cDNA or gDNA derived from T cells, B-cell-depleted T cells, or PBMCs.

General study outcomes and caveats: The amount of clinical and demographic metadata varied by source and participant and was provided uncurated.

Counted from cysteine to phenylalanine, this CDR3 has 15 amino acids. Solely the CDR3 DNA is kept, with 45 bases framed from the first base. Trimming takes 4 bases off V and 2 bases off J; junction bases not matched to a gene: 6. Based on the germline V gene, the CDR1 and CDR2 sequences are SGHRS and YFSETQ. Another Seattle source contributed samples from volunteer blood donors who had recovered from COVID-19. Collaborating institutions collected whole blood in K2EDTA tubes following their own protocols. For TCRbeta analysis, collaborators shipped samples as frozen whole blood, isolated PBMCs, or DNA extracted from either of those sample types. TCRbeta CDR3 regions were amplified from genomic DNA by means of the immunoSEQ Assay, a bias-controlled multiplex PCR. Per the source publication's procedure: Within the assay, amplification of reference gene primers was used to estimate how many nucleated cells each sample contained. To quantify the absolute abundance of each unique TCRbeta CDR3 rearrangement, sequence reads were collapsed and filtered. For each sample, productive Simpson clonality was calculated as the square root of Simpson's diversity index across productive rearrangements. In its TCRdb copy, this immuneACCESS table keeps in-frame sequences only and misses some clones. Where compared with another copy, unresolved V genes explain less than half of these, and the others have no known cause. V, J and clone size were drawn from that table, and D and trimming were deduced from the DNA. Counted in this sample were around 270,000 clones; around 83% of them appeared once. The top ten constitute roughly 1.4% of the sample.

This TCR came from a woman aged 40 to 50 who had recovered from COVID-19. Sequencing was carried out using peripheral blood. The sequence links TRBV5-1 to TRBJ2-1, with 7 central nucleotides matching TRBD1. The DNA sequence follows: TGCGCCAGCAGCCTTGACAGGGACACCTACAATGAGCAGTTCTTC. Its translation reads: CASSLDRDTYNEQFF.